The TCR beta chain under discussion was sequenced for a study of T cells in Graves' hyperthyroidism and ophthalmopathy. Overall study: Staff took peripheral blood when the initial diagnosis was made, before any treatment began.

Ten or more counts support this clonotype. No antigen is known for it. The V gene's germline CDR1 is GTSNPN and CDR2 SVGIG (reference sequence). This CDR3 region has 13 residues. Between the trimmed V and J ends, which lost 8 bases and 2 bases, there was a span of 15 bases. General observations from the study: In blood, most of the thyroid clonotypes expanded above 0.001 were also present.

TCR beta CDR3 regions were amplified from RNA transcripts. First-round RT-PCR targeting the TCR CDR3 was performed with the HTBI primer set. TCRdb called the multiplex PCR reads again in MiXCR, with one record for every CDR3 protein. The sample lists 500,000 to 650,000 distinct CDR3 sequences, about 14% occurring once. The chain employs TRBV30 and TRBJ1-1, with a weak D call TRBD1 (6 bases). The sequence derives from a woman in her 40s with Graves' hyperthyroidism. Sequenced sample: blood. Written as DNA, the CDR3 is TGTGCCGGAACCGGACAGCCTAACACTGAAGCTTTCTTT. Translation gives CAGTGQPNTEAFF.